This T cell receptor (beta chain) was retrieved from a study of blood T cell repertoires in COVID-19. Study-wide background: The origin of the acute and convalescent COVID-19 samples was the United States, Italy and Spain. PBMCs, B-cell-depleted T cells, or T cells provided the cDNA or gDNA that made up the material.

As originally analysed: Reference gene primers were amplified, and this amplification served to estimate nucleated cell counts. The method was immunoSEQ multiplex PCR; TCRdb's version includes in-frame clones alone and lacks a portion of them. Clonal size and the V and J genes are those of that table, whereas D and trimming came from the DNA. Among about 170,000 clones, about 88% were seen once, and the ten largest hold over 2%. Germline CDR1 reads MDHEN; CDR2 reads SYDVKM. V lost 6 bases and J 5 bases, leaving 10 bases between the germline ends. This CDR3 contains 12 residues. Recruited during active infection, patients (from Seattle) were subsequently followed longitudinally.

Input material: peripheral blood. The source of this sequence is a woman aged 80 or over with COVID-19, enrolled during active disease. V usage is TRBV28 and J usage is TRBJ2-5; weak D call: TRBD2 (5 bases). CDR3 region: CASRRAPETQYF. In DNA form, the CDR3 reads TGTGCCAGCAGGAGGGCCCCGGAGACCCAGTACTTC.